The 13 T cell receptor beta chains below all came from one sample that was sequenced in a study of blood T cell repertoires in COVID-19. Profiled with immunoSEQ multiplex PCR; TCRdb holds only in-frame clones, not every one. Counted here are more than 300,000 clones, roughly 86% occurring once; the ten biggest clones make up around 6.6%. Sequenced: peripheral blood. The receptors were gathered from a woman aged 65 to 85 with COVID-19, enrolled during active disease.

The chain is built from TRBV19 and TRBJ1-2, with 11 bases fitting TRBD1. The V gene end was trimmed by 7 bases and the J gene end by 7 bases; junction bases not matched to a gene: 5. The CDR3 contains 13 residues. Per the germline V gene, CDR1 is LNHDA and CDR2 is SQIVND (reference sequence). DNA of the CDR3: TGTGCCAGTACCGGACAGGGGGCTGGTGGCTACACCTTC. Protein: CASTGQGAGGYTF.

The chain joins TRBV9 to TRBJ1-2; D may be TRBD1 (6 bases). V was clipped by 0 bases and J by 4 bases, with 13 bases between them. This CDR3 has 15 residues. Germline values: CDR1 SGDLS, CDR2 YYNGEE. As DNA, the CDR3 is TGTGCCAGCAGCGTAGCTACACAGGGCGGCTATGGCTACACCTTC. Translation: CASSVATQGGYGYTF.

This clone was seen a handful of times. The chain couples TRBV5-1 to TRBJ2-7; 9 bases map to TRBD2. Germline-derived CDR1 and CDR2 are SGHRS and YFSETQ. V gave up 0 bases and J gave up 5 bases; unmatched junction bases: 3. The CDR3 spans 14 residues. This CDR3 reads CASSLAGTSNEQYF. DNA of the CDR3: TGCGCCAGCAGCTTGGCGGGGACTAGCAACGAGCAGTACTTC.

The rearrangement joins TRBV7-6 to TRBJ2-3; no definite D call. In germline, CDR1 is SGHVS, CDR2 FNYEAQ. Trimming stripped 0 bases from V and 2 bases from J, with 21 bases between. The CDR3 covers 19 residues. The CDR3 region is CASSLASVGDFPNTDTQYF. CDR3 coding DNA: TGTGCCAGCAGCTTAGCCAGTGTCGGTGACTTCCCGAACACAGATACGCAGTATTTT.

The chain uses TRBV19 and TRBJ1-6, with no clear D. V was cut by 3 bases and J by 5 bases, with 8 bases left in between. The germline CDR1 and CDR2 sequences are LNHDA and SQIVND (reference sequence). The CDR3 length is 14 residues. CDR3 amino acids: CASSMGGNNSPLHF. For the CDR3, the DNA is TGTGCCAGTAGTATGGGAGGAAATAATTCACCCCTCCACTTT.

This chain joins TRBV11-2 and TRBJ2-7, with D perhaps matching TRBD2 (6 bases). V was cut by 5 bases and J by 4 bases, with 9 bases left in between. This CDR3 has 12 residues. Germline CDR1 SGHAT, CDR2 FQNNGV. CDR3 in amino acids: CASSSLAYEQYF. The DNA of the CDR3 is TGTGCCAGCAGCAGTCTAGCGTACGAGCAGTACTTC.

The J gene is TRBJ1-2, the V gene TRBV24-1; perhaps TRBD1 as D (6 bases). V was shortened by 1 base and J by 6 bases, with 11 bases between the two germline ends. Germline loops: CDR1 KGHDR, CDR2 SFDVKD. CDR3 length: 14 amino acids. For the CDR3, the DNA is TGTGCCACCAGTGATTTAAACAGGGCTGATGGCTACACCTTC. It translates to CATSDLNRADGYTF.

This CDR3 reads CSVRGDTEAFF. The CDR3 DNA follows: TGCAGCGTTCGGGGGGACACTGAAGCTTTCTTT. The V and J genes are TRBV29-1 and TRBJ1-1; maybe TRBD1 (5 bases). This CDR3 contains 11 residues. In germline, CDR1 is SQVTM, CDR2 ANQGSEA. V was shortened by 5 bases and J by 3 bases, with 7 bases between the two germline ends.

The gene calls are TRBV11-2 and TRBJ2-7; D call uncertain. V lost 3 bases and J lost 3, with 9 bases in between. The CDR3 sequence is 13 residues long. Per germline, CDR1 SGHAT and CDR2 FQNNGV. CDR3 loop: CASSFGQLYEQYF. The CDR3 nucleotides are TGTGCCAGCAGCTTTGGGCAGCTCTACGAGCAGTACTTC.

The chain employs TRBV11-3 and TRBJ2-1; tentatively, D is TRBD2 (7 bases). In germline, CDR1 is SGHNT, CDR2 YENEEA. V was cut by 4 bases and J by 4 bases, with 17 bases left in between. The CDR3 is 16 residues long. CDR3: CASSSEGGNLYNEQFF. In DNA, the CDR3 is TGTGCCAGCAGCTCAGAGGGGGGGAACCTTTACAATGAGCAGTTCTTC.

The chain recombines TRBV5-4 with TRBJ2-5; TRBD1 agrees at 7 bases. After removal of 4 bases from V and 2 bases from J, the junction contained 8 bases not matched to a gene. Germline V gives CDR1 SGHNT, CDR2 YYREEE (reference sequence). This CDR3 has 15 amino acids. CDR3 region: CASSVGDSYQETQYF. The CDR3 nucleotides read TGTGCCAGCAGCGTTGGGGACAGTTATCAAGAGACCCAGTACTTC.

The chain joins TRBV9 to TRBJ2-1; a possible D gene is TRBD1 (8 bases). The V gene lost 0 bases and the J gene lost 7 bases, with 17 bases spanning the gap. Germline assignment: CDR1 SGDLS and CDR2 YYNGEE. The CDR3 is 16 residues long. CDR3 DNA sequence: TGTGCCAGCAGCGTAGCCACAGGGGGGGGACAAAATGAGCAGTTCTTC. It translates to CASSVATGGGQNEQFF. The full variable domain, with the rest looked up from reference TRBV9 and TRBJ2-1, is DSGVTQTPKHLITATGQRVTLRCSPRSGDLSVYWYQQSLDQGLQFLIQYYNGEERAKGNILERFSAQQFPDLHSELNLSSLELGDSALYFCASSVATGGGQNEQFFGPGTRLTVL.

This sequence joins TRBV29-1 and TRBJ1-1; no clear D gene. Germline CDR1 and CDR2: SQVTM and ANQGSEA. This CDR3 region has 12 residues. V was clipped by 5 bases and J by 5 bases, with 12 bases between them. CDR3 bases: TGCAGCGTTCTTAAGGCGGGAACTGAAGCTTTCTTT. Translating gives CSVLKAGTEAFF.